What follows are 12 T cell receptor beta chains derived from one specimen sequenced in a study of T cells after yellow fever vaccination. One entry per CDR3 protein results from TCRdb running MiXCR on the 5' RACE reads. The repertoire holds 150,000 or so distinct CDR3 sequences, with about 6.2% as singletons. Material: CD4+ T cells sorted from PBMCs, obtained 10 days after the yellow fever booster vaccination. These receptor sequences come from a man aged 30 to 45 who received the YFV17D yellow fever vaccine.

This chain links TRBV7-2 with TRBJ1-1, with D unclear. The CDR3 runs to 13 residues. V dropped 5 bases and J dropped 5 bases, with 12 bases sitting between them. Per the germline V gene, CDR1 is SGHTA and CDR2 is FQGNSA. CDR3 nucleotides: TGTGCCAGCAGCATGGGTCCTGGAACTGAAGCTTTCTTT. It is translated as CASSMGPGTEAFF. The full variable domain, rest sourced from reference TRBV7-2 and TRBJ1-1, is GAGVSQSPSNKVTEKGKDVELRCDPISGHTALYWYRQSLGQGLEFLIYFQGNSAPDKSGLPSDRFSAERTGGSVSTLTIQRTQQEDSAVYLCASSMGPGTEAFFGQGTRLTVV.

This clonotype was seen at least ten times. The rearrangement uses TRBV6-2 or TRBV6-3 and TRBJ2-1; possibly TRBD2 for D (6 bases). Trimming shortened V by 5 bases and J by 9 bases, and 11 bases separated the two germline ends. The CDR3 has 12 amino acids. Germline values: CDR1 MNHEY, CDR2 SVGEGT. The CDR3 nucleotides read TGTGCCAGCAGTCAGACTAGACTTGAGCAGTTCTTC. It codes for CASSQTRLEQFF.

In its sample, this clonotype was seen a few times. This chain uses TRBV12-3 or TRBV12-4 with TRBJ2-5, with 8 bases matching TRBD1. This CDR3 comprises 15 residues. The V segment lost 8 bases and the J segment 5 bases; nucleotides outside the gene matches: 13. Here the CDR3 DNA reads TGTGCCAGCTTCGGCCAGGGGGCAAGGGGGGAGACCCAGTACTTC. This codes for CASFGQGARGETQYF.

This clonotype has more than one count but fewer than ten. The chain is built from TRBV4-1 and TRBJ2-7, with TRBD2 matching over 9 bases. Germline V lookup: CDR1 MGHRA, CDR2 YSYEKL. V was pared by 4 bases and J by 0 bases, with 1 base of the junction left unmatched. This CDR3 is 14 amino acids long. The CDR3 nucleotides read TGCGCCAGCAGCCGACTAGCGGACTCCTACGAGCAGTACTTC. Amino acids: CASSRLADSYEQYF.

At least ten counts were recorded for this clonotype. The chain combines TRBV20-1 with TRBJ2-7; no clear D gene. CDR1 and CDR2 (germline): DFQATT, SNEGSKA (reference sequence). V was shortened by 3 bases and J by 9 bases, with 9 bases between the two germline ends. The CDR3 loop spans 10 amino acids. CDR3 sequence: CSASGGRQYF. The DNA for the CDR3 is TGCAGTGCTAGCGGCGGCAGGCAGTACTTC.

The table lists this clonotype with many counts. This chain links TRBV27 with TRBJ2-5; D uncertain. The CDR3 runs 12 residues. Germline lookup yields CDR1 MNHEY and CDR2 SMNVEV (reference sequence). The germline V and J ends were trimmed by 6 bases and 7 bases, with 12 bases remaining between them. The CDR3 nucleotides read TGTGCCAGCAGCCAAGCCATGGGGACCCAGTACTTC. Protein sequence: CASSQAMGTQYF.

The table lists this clonotype with many counts. This chain connects TRBV19 to TRBJ2-3, with 8 bases aligning to TRBD2. V lost 4 bases, J lost 1 base, and 4 bases stayed unmatched. Germline V gives CDR1 LNHDA, CDR2 SQIVND (reference sequence). The CDR3 runs to 15 residues. CDR3: CASSTHSGGTDTQYF. The DNA for the CDR3 is TGTGCCAGTAGTACCCATAGCGGGGGCACAGATACGCAGTATTTT.

This clonotype was counted ten times or more. The chain carries TRBV12-3 or TRBV12-4 and TRBJ2-1; no firm D call. The V end was cut by 2 bases, the J end by 5 bases, with 10 bases between. This CDR3 spans 14 amino acids. CDR3 DNA sequence: TGTGCCAGCAGTTTAAACCTGGCCGACAATGAGCAGTTCTTC. Its translation is CASSLNLADNEQFF.

This clonotype was recorded at least ten times. This chain uses TRBV10-2 with TRBJ2-3, with 9 bases that match TRBD2. CDR3 length equals 15 residues. The germline CDR1 and CDR2 sequences are WSHSY and SAAADI. J gave up 1 base and V 6 bases, and 5 bases lay outside the gene matches. CDR3 coding DNA: TGCGCCAGCAGCGCGGGGGGGGGAGGCACAGATACGCAGTATTTT. Translation gives CASSAGGGGTDTQYF.

This clonotype appeared a few times. In DNA, the CDR3 is TGTGCCAGCAGCCCCGCACACTCTTCCTATGGCTACACCTTC. Translating gives CASSPAHSSYGYTF. The chain links TRBV27 to TRBJ1-2; D unclear. The V gene's germline CDR1 is MNHEY and CDR2 SMNVEV (reference sequence). The CDR3 totals 14 residues. Trimming pared 6 bases from V and 4 bases from J, leaving 15 bases between.

This clonotype appeared many times. The gene calls are TRBV20-1 and TRBJ1-5, with D unclear. The CDR3 spans 13 residues. Looked up from germline, CDR1 is DFQATT and CDR2 is SNEGSKA (reference sequence). V shed 3 bases and J shed 7 bases, with 13 bases lying between them. Here the CDR3 reads CSASRSGEQPQHF. For the CDR3, the DNA is TGCAGTGCTAGCAGAAGCGGGGAACAGCCCCAGCATTTT.

This clonotype was counted a few times. The chain couples TRBV10-2 to TRBJ2-7, with TRBD2 identical over 7 bases. The V segment lost 10 bases and the J segment 6 bases; nucleotides outside the gene matches: 3. The CDR3 has 10 amino acids. Germline values: CDR1 WSHSY, CDR2 SAAADI. The CDR3 nucleotides are TGCGCCACGGGGGGTCTCGAGCAGTACTTC. Translation: CATGGLEQYF.